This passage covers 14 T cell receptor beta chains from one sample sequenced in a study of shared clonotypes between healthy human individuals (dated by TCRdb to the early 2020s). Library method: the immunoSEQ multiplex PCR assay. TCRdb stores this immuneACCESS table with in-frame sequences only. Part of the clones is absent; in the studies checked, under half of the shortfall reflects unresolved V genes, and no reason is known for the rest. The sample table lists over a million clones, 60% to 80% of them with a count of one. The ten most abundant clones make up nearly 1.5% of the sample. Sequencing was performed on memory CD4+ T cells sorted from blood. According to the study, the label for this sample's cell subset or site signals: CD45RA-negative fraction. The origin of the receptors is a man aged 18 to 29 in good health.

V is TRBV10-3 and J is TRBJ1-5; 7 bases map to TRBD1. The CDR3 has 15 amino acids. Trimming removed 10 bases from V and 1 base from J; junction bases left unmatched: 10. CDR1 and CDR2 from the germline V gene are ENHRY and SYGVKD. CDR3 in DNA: TGTGCCACCGCTACAGGGGAAGGGAGCAATCAGCCCCAGCATTTT. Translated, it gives CATATGEGSNQPQHF.

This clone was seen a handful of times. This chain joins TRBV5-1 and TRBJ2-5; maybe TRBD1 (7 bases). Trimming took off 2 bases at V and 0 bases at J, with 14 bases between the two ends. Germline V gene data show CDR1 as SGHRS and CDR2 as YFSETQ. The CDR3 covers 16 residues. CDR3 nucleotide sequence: TGCGCCAGCAGCTTACAGGGGACTCCCTACCAAGAGACCCAGTACTTC. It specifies CASSLQGTPYQETQYF.

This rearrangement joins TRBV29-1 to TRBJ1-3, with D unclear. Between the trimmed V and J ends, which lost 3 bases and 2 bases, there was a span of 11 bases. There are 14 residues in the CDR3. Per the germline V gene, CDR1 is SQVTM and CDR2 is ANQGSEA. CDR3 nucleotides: TGCAGCGTTGACCGGGAAAGGGCTGGAAACACCATATATTTT. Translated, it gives CSVDRERAGNTIYF.

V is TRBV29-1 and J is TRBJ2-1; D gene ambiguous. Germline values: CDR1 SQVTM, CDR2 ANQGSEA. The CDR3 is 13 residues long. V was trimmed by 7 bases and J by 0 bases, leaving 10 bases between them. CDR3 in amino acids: CSARDVSYNEQFF. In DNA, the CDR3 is TGCAGCGCTAGAGATGTCTCCTACAATGAGCAGTTCTTC.

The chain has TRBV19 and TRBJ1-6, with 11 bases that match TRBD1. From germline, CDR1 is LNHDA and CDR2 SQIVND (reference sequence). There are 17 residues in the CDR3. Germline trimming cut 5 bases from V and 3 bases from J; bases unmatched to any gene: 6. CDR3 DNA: TGTGCCAGTAGTCCTCGGACAGGGGGCTTCTATAATTCACCCCTCCACTTT. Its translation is CASSPRTGGFYNSPLHF.

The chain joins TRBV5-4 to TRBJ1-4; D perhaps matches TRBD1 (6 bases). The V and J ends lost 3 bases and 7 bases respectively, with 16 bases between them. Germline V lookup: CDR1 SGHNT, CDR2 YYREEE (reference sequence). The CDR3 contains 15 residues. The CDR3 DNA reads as TGTGCCAGCAGCTCCCGACAGGAAGCAGGTGAAAAACTGTTTTTT. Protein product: CASSSRQEAGEKLFF.

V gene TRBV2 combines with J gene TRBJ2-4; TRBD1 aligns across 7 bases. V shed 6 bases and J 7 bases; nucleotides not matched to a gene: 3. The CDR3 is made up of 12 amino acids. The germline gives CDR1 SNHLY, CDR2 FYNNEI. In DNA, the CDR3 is TGTGCCAGCAGGCTGACAGGGAACATTCAGTACTTC. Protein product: CASRLTGNIQYF.

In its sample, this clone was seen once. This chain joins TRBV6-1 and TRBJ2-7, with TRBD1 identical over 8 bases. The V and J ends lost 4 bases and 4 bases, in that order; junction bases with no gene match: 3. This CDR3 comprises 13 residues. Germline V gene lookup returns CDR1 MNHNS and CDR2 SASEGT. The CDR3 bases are TGTGCCAGCAGTGTCGGGACAGGATACGAGCAGTACTTC. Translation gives CASSVGTGYEQYF.

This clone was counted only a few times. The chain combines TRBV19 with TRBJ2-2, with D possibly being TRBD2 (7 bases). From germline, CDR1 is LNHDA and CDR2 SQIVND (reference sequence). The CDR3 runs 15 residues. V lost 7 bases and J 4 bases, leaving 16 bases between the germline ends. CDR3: CASTEGGAGTGELFF. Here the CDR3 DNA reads TGTGCCAGTACCGAAGGGGGGGCGGGCACCGGGGAGCTGTTTTTT. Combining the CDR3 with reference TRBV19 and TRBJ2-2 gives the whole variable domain DGGITQSPKYLFRKEGQNVTLSCEQNLNHDAMYWYRQDPGQGLRLIYYSQIVNDFQKGDIAEGYSVSREKKESFPLTVTSAQKNPTAFYLCASTEGGAGTGELFFGEGSRLTVL.

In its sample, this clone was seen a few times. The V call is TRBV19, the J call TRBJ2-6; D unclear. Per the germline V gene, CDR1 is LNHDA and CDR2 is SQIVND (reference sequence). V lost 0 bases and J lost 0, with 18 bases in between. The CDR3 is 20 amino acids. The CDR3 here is CASSIERATQRSSGANVLTF. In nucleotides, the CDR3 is TGTGCCAGTAGTATAGAAAGGGCCACCCAAAGGAGCTCTGGGGCCAACGTCCTGACTTTC.

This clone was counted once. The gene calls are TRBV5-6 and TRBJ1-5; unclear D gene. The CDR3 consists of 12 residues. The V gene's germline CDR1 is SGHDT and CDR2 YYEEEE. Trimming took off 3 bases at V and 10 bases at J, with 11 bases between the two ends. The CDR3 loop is CASSSTGKPQHF. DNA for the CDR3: TGTGCCAGCAGCTCAACGGGTAAACCCCAGCATTTT.

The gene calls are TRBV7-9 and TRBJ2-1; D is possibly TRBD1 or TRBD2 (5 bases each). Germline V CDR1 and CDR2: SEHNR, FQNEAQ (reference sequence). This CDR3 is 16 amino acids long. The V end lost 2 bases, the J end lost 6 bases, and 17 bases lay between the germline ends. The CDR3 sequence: CASSLWTGTDRNEQFF. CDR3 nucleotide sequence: TGTGCCAGCAGCTTATGGACTGGGACGGATCGCAATGAGCAGTTCTTC.

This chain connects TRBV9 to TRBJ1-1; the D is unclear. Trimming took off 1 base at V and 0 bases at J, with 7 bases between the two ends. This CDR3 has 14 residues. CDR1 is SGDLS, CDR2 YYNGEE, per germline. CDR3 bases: TGTGCCAGCAGCGTACAGCCTATGAACACTGAAGCTTTCTTT. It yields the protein CASSVQPMNTEAFF.

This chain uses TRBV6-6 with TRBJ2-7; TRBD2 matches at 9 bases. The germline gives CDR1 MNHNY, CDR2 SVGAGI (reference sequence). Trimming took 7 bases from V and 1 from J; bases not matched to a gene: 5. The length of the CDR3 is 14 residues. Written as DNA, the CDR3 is TGTGCCAGCATCCCGGCGGGGGGGTCCTACGAGCAGTACTTC. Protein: CASIPAGGSYEQYF.